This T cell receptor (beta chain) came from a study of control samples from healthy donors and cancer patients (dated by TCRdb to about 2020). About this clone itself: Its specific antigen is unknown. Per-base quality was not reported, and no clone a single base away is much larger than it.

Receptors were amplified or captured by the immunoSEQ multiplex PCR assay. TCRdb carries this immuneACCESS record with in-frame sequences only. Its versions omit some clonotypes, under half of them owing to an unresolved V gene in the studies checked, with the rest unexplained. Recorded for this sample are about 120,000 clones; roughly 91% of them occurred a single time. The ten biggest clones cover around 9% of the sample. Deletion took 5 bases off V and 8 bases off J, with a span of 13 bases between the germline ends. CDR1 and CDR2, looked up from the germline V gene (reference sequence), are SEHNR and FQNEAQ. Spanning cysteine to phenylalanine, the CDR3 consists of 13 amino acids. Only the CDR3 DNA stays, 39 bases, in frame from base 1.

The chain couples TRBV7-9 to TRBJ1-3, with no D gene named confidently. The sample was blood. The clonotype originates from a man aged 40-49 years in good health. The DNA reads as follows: TGTGCCAGCAGCCCGCGGGGTCGGGACACCATATATTTT. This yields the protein CASSPRGRDTIYF.